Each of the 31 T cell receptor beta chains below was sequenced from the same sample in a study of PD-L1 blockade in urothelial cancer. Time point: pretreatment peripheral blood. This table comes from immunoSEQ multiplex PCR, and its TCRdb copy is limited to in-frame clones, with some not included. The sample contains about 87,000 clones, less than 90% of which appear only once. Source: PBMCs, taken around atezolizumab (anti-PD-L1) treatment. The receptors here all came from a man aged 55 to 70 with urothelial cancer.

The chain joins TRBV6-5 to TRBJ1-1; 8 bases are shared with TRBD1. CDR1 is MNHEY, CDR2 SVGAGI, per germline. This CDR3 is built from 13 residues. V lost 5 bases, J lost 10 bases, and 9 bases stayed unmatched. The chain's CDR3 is CASSLDRERGAFF. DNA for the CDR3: TGTGCCAGCAGTCTGGACAGGGAGAGGGGAGCTTTCTTT.

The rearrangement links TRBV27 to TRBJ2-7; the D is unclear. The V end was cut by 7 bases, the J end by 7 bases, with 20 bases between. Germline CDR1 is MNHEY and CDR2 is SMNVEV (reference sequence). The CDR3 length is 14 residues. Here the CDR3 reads CASTRFAVGGEQYF. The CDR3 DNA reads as TGTGCCAGCACCCGCTTCGCGGTTGGTGGGGAGCAGTACTTC.

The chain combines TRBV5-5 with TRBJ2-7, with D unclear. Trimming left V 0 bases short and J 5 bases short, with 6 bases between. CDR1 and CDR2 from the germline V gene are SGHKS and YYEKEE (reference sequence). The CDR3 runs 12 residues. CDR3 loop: CASSLGVHEQYF. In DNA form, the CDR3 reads TGTGCCAGCAGCTTGGGAGTACACGAGCAGTACTTC. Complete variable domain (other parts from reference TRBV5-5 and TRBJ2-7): DAGVTQSPTHLIKTRGQQVTLRCSPISGHKSVSWYQQVLGQGPQFIFQYYEKEERGRGNFPDRFSARQFPNYSSELNVNALLLGDSALYLCASSLGVHEQYFGPGTRLTVT.

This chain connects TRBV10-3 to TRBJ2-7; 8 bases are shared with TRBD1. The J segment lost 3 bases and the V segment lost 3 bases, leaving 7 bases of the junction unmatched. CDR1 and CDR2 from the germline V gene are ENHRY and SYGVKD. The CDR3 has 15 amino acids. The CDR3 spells CAISEGQGADYEQYF. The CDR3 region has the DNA TGTGCCATCAGTGAAGGGCAGGGGGCGGACTACGAGCAGTACTTC.

CDR3 bases: TGTGCCAGCTGCTACAGGGGGAACACTGAAGCTTTCTTT. Residues: CASCYRGNTEAFF. The chain joins TRBV7-2 to TRBJ1-1; TRBD1 agrees at 7 bases. The CDR3 is made up of 13 amino acids. From germline, CDR1 is SGHTA and CDR2 FQGNSA. J gave up 1 base and V 8 bases, and 4 bases lay outside the gene matches.

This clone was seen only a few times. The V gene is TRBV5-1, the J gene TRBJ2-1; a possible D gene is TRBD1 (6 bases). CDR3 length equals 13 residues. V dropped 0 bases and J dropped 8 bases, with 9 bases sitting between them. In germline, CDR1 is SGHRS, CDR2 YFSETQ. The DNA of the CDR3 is TGCGCCAGCAGCTTGGCAGGGGTACATGAGCAGTTCTTC. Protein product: CASSLAGVHEQFF.

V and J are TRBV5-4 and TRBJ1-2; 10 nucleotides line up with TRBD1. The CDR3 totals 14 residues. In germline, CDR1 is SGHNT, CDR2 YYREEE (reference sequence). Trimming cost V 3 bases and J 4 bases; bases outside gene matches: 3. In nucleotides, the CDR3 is TGTGCCAGCAGCTCGACAGGGGGCGCCTATGGCTACACCTTC. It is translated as CASSSTGGAYGYTF. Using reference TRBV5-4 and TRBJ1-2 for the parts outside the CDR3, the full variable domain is ETGVTQSPTHLIKTRGQQVTLRCSSQSGHNTVSWYQQALGQGPQFIFQYYREEENGRGNFPPRFSGLQFPNYSSELNVNALELDDSALYLCASSSTGGAYGYTFGSGTRLTVV.

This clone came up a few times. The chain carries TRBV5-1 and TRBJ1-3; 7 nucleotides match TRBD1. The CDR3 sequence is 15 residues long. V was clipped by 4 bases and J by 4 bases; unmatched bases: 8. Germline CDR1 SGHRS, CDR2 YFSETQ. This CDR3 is CASSQKGGAGNTIYF. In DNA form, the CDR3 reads TGCGCCAGCAGCCAGAAAGGGGGCGCCGGAAACACCATATATTTT.

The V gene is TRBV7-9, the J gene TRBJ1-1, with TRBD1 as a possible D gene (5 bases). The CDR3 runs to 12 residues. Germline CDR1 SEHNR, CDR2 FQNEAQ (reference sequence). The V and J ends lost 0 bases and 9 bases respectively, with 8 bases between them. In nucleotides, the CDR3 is TGTGCCAGCAGCTTAGCGGGGGGGAAAGCTTTCTTT. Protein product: CASSLAGGKAFF.

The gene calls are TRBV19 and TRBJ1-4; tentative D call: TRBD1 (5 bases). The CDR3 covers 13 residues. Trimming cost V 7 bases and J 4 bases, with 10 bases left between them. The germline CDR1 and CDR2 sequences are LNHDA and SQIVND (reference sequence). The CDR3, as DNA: TGTGCCAGTACCCGAGGACATAATGAAAAACTGTTTTTT. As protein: CASTRGHNEKLFF.

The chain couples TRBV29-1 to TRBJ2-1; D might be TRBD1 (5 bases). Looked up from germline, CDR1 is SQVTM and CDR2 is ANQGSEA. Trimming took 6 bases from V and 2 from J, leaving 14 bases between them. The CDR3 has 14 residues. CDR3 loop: CSVGPRNTYNEQFF. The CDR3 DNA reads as TGCAGCGTGGGGCCTCGTAACACCTACAATGAGCAGTTCTTC.

In DNA form, the CDR3 reads TGTGCCAGCAGTTACACAGGTCCGGCGAATTCACCCCTCCACTTT. Its translation is CASSYTGPANSPLHF. V usage is TRBV6-5 and J usage is TRBJ1-6; D may be TRBD1 (5 bases). This CDR3 is 15 amino acids long. The V end was cut by 2 bases, the J end by 7 bases, with 12 bases between. Germline V gives CDR1 MNHEY, CDR2 SVGAGI.

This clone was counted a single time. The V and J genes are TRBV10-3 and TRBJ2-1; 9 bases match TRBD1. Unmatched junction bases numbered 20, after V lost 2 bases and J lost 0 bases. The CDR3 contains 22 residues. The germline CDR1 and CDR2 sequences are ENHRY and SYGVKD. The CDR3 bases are TGTGCCATCAGTGAGCCTAGGGACAGGGAACGGGGCGGTCCGAGCTCCTACAATGAGCAGTTCTTC. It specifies CAISEPRDRERGGPSSYNEQFF.

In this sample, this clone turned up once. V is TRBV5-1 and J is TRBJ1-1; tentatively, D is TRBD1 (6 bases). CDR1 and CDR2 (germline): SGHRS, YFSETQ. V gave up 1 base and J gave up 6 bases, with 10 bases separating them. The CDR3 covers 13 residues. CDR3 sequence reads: CASSLTGSPEAFF. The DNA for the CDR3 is TGCGCCAGCAGCTTGACAGGGTCCCCTGAAGCTTTCTTT.

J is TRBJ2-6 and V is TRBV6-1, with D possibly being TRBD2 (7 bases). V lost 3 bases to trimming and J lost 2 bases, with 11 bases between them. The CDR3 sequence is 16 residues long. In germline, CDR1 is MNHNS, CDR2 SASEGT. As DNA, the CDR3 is TGTGCCAGCAGTGAGGCGGGGGCCCCTGGGGCCAACGTCCTGACTTTC. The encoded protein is CASSEAGAPGANVLTF.

CDR3 coding DNA: TGCGCCAGCAGCCTTGACAGGATGAACACTGAAGCTTTCTTT. Protein product: CASSLDRMNTEAFF. The chain carries TRBV5-1 and TRBJ1-1; perhaps TRBD1 as D (6 bases). The CDR3 totals 14 residues. Germline CDR1 reads SGHRS; CDR2 reads YFSETQ. V was pared by 4 bases and J by 0 bases, with 10 bases between.

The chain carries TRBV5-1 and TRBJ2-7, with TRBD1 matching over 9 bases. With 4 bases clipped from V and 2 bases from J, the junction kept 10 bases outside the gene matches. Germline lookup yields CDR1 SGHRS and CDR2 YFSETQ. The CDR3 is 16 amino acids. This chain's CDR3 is CASSASGTGPPYEQYF. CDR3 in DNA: TGCGCCAGCAGCGCCTCCGGGACAGGGCCTCCCTACGAGCAGTACTTC.

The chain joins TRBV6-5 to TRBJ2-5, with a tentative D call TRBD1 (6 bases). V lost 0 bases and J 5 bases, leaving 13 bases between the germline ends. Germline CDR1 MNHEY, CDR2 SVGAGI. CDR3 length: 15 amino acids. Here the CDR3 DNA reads TGTGCCAGCAGTTACTCGGCAGGGGCCCTGGAGACCCAGTACTTC. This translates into CASSYSAGALETQYF.

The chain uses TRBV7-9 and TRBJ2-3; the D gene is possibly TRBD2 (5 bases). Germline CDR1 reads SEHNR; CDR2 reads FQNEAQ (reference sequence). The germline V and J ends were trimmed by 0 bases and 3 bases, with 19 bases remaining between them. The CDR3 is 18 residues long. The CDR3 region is CASSLADFRPFGTDTQYF. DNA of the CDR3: TGTGCCAGCAGCTTAGCGGACTTCAGACCATTTGGGACAGATACGCAGTATTTT.

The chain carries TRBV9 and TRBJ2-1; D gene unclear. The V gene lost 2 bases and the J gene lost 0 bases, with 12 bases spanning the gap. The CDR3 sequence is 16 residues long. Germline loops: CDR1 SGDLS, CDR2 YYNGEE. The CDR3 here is CASSVSPPPSYNEQFF. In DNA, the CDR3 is TGTGCCAGCAGCGTTAGTCCGCCTCCCTCCTACAATGAGCAGTTCTTC.

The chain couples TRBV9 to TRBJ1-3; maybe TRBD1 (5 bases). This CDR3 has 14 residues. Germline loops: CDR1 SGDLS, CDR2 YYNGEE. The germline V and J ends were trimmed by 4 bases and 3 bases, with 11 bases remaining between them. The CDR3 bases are TGTGCCAGCAGCTCCCTTAGGGGTGGAAACACCATATATTTT. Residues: CASSSLRGGNTIYF. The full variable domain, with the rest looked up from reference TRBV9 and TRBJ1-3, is DSGVTQTPKHLITATGQRVTLRCSPRSGDLSVYWYQQSLDQGLQFLIQYYNGEERAKGNILERFSAQQFPDLHSELNLSSLELGDSALYFCASSSLRGGNTIYFGEGSWLTVV.

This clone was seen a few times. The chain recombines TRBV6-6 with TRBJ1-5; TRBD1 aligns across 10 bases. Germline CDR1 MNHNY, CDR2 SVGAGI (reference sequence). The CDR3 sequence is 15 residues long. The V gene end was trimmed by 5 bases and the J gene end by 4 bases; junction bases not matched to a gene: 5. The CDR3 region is CASSLPGQGNQPQHF. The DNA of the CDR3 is TGTGCCAGCAGTCTACCGGGACAGGGGAATCAGCCCCAGCATTTT.

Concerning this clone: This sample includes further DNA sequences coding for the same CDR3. DNA of the CDR3: TGTGCCTGGAGAACAGGGTCACCCCTCCACTTT. The encoded protein is CAWRTGSPLHF. The gene calls are TRBV30 and TRBJ1-6, with a weak D call TRBD1 (6 bases). This CDR3 is built from 11 residues. V was clipped by 3 bases and J by 10 bases, with 7 bases between them. Germline V lookup: CDR1 GTSNPN, CDR2 SVGIG (reference sequence).

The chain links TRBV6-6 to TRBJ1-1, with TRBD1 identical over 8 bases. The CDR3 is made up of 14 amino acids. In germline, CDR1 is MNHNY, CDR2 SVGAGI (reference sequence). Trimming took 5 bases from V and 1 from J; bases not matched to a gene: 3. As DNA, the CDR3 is TGTGCCAGCAGTGCTCAGGGGGCGAACACTGAAGCTTTCTTT. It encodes CASSAQGANTEAFF.

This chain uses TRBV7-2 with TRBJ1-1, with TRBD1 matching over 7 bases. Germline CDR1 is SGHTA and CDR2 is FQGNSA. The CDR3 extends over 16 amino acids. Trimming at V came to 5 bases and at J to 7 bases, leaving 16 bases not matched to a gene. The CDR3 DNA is TGTGCCAGCAGCGTCCCTAGGGGGCAGGGAATCGGTGAAGCTTTCTTT. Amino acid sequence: CASSVPRGQGIGEAFF.

The CDR3 loop reads CASSLGQELAKNIQYF. CDR3 DNA: TGCGCCAGCAGCTTGGGACAGGAACTAGCCAAAAACATTCAGTACTTC. The rearrangement uses TRBV5-1 and TRBJ2-4; possibly TRBD1 for D (6 bases). CDR1 SGHRS and CDR2 YFSETQ come from the germline V gene. CDR3 size: 16 residues. V dropped 0 bases and J dropped 0 bases, with 10 bases sitting between them.

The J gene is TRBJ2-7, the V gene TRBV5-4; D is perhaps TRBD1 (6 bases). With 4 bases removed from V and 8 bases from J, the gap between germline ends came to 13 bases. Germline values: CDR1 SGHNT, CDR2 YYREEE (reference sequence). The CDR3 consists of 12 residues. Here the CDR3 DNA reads TGTGCCAGCAGCGCTTACAGGGAGCAGCAGTACTTC. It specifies CASSAYREQQYF.

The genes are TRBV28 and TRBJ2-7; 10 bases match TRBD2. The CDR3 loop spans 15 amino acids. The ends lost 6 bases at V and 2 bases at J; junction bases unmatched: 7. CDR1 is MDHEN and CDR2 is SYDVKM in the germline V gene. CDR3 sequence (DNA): TGTGCCAGCAGGGATAGGACTAGCGGCACCTACGAGCAGTACTTC. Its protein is CASRDRTSGTYEQYF.

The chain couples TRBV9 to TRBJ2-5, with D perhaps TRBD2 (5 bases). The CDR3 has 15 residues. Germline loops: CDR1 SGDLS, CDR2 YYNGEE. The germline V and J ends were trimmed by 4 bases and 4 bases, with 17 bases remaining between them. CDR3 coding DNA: TGTGCCAGCAGCCCCGACCCAGTCGGGGTAGAGACCCAGTACTTC. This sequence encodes CASSPDPVGVETQYF.

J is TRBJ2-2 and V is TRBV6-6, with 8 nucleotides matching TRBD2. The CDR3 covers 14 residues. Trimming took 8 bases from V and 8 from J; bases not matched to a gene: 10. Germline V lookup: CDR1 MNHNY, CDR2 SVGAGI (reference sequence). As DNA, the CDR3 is TGTGCCAGCGTGGGGACTAGTCGCTCGGGGGAGCTGTTTTTT. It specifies CASVGTSRSGELFF.

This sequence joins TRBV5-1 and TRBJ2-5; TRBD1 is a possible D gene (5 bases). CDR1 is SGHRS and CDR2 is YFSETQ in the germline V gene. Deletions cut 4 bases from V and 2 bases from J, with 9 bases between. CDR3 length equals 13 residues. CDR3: CASSTDTQETQYF. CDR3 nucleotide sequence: TGCGCCAGCAGCACGGACACACAAGAGACCCAGTACTTC.